This passage covers 8 T cell receptor beta chains from one sample sequenced in a study of early T cells in non-severe SARS-CoV-2 infection. TCRdb redid the calling of the 5' RACE reads with MiXCR, one entry per CDR3 protein. Of over 60,000 distinct CDR3 sequences listed, around 13% are singletons. Input material: whole blood. Receptor source: an adult who was a healthcare worker with PCR-confirmed SARS-CoV-2 infection or an uninfected control (not recorded which).

The J gene is TRBJ2-1, the V gene TRBV29-1; 8 nucleotides match TRBD1. CDR1 SQVTM and CDR2 ANQGSEA come from the germline V gene. This CDR3 has 12 amino acids. The CDR3 region is CSAGTGGFEQFF. For the CDR3, the DNA is TGCAGTGCCGGGACAGGCGGTTTTGAGCAGTTCTTC.

This chain uses TRBV27 with TRBJ2-6; D uncertain. CDR1 is MNHEY, CDR2 SMNVEV, per germline (reference sequence). Trimming took off 5 bases at V and 0 bases at J, with 8 bases between the two ends. CDR3 length: 15 residues. The CDR3 coding sequence is TGTGCCAGCAGTCCAGGCAGCTCTGGGGCCAACGTCCTGACTTTC. Encoded protein: CASSPGSSGANVLTF.

This clonotype was recorded a few times. The chain links TRBV20-1 to TRBJ1-2; 8 bases are shared with TRBD1. In germline, CDR1 is DFQATT, CDR2 SNEGSKA (reference sequence). This CDR3 is built from 12 residues. J lost 6 bases, V lost 5 bases, and 5 bases had no gene match. The CDR3 DNA is TGCAGTGCTGGCTCAGGGGGCGATGGCTACACCTTC. Translated, it gives CSAGSGGDGYTF.

This clonotype was recorded a few times. V gene TRBV4-2 combines with J gene TRBJ1-5; possible D gene TRBD1, 6 bases. Germline CDR1 LGHNA, CDR2 YNFKEQ. V lost 4 bases and J 5 bases, leaving 15 bases between the germline ends. CDR3 length: 15 residues. CDR3 nucleotide sequence: TGTGCCAGCAGCCTCACCCGGACAGAAGATCAGCCCCAGCATTTT. It translates to CASSLTRTEDQPQHF.

This clonotype was detected a few times. This chain links TRBV11-2 with TRBJ2-7; the D is unclear. CDR3 length: 13 amino acids. From germline, CDR1 is SGHAT and CDR2 FQNNGV. V was trimmed by 6 bases and J by 1 base, leaving 10 bases between them. The CDR3 loop reads CASRSGVSYEQYF. The CDR3 coding sequence is TGTGCCAGCAGGTCTGGGGTATCCTACGAGCAGTACTTC.

There are a few counts of this clonotype. The chain uses TRBV29-1 and TRBJ2-2; no firm D call. The J call may be mistaken, given a closer DNA end match to TRBJ1-4. The CDR3 is 11 amino acids. CDR1 and CDR2 (germline): SQVTM, ANQGSEA. In DNA form, the CDR3 reads TGCAGCGGCTGGACTAGCGAAAAACTGTTTTTT. It translates to CSGWTSEKLFF.

V and J are TRBV29-1 and TRBJ2-2; perhaps TRBD2 as D (6 bases). The germline CDR1 and CDR2 sequences are SQVTM and ANQGSEA. V gave up 7 bases and J gave up 3 bases, with 12 bases separating them. The CDR3 is 13 amino acids. This CDR3 reads CSGGGAYTGELFF. DNA of the CDR3: TGCAGCGGAGGAGGGGCTTACACCGGGGAGCTGTTTTTT.

This clonotype was recorded many times. In nucleotides, the CDR3 is TGTGCCAGCAGCCCCCGTAGCAGGAGGAACTATGGCTACACCTTC. Protein: CASSPRSRRNYGYTF. V gene TRBV7-9 combines with J gene TRBJ1-2; D gene uncertain. V lost 5 bases, J lost 2 bases, and 15 bases lay in between. The germline V gene has CDR1 SEHNR and CDR2 FQNEAQ (reference sequence). The CDR3 totals 15 residues.